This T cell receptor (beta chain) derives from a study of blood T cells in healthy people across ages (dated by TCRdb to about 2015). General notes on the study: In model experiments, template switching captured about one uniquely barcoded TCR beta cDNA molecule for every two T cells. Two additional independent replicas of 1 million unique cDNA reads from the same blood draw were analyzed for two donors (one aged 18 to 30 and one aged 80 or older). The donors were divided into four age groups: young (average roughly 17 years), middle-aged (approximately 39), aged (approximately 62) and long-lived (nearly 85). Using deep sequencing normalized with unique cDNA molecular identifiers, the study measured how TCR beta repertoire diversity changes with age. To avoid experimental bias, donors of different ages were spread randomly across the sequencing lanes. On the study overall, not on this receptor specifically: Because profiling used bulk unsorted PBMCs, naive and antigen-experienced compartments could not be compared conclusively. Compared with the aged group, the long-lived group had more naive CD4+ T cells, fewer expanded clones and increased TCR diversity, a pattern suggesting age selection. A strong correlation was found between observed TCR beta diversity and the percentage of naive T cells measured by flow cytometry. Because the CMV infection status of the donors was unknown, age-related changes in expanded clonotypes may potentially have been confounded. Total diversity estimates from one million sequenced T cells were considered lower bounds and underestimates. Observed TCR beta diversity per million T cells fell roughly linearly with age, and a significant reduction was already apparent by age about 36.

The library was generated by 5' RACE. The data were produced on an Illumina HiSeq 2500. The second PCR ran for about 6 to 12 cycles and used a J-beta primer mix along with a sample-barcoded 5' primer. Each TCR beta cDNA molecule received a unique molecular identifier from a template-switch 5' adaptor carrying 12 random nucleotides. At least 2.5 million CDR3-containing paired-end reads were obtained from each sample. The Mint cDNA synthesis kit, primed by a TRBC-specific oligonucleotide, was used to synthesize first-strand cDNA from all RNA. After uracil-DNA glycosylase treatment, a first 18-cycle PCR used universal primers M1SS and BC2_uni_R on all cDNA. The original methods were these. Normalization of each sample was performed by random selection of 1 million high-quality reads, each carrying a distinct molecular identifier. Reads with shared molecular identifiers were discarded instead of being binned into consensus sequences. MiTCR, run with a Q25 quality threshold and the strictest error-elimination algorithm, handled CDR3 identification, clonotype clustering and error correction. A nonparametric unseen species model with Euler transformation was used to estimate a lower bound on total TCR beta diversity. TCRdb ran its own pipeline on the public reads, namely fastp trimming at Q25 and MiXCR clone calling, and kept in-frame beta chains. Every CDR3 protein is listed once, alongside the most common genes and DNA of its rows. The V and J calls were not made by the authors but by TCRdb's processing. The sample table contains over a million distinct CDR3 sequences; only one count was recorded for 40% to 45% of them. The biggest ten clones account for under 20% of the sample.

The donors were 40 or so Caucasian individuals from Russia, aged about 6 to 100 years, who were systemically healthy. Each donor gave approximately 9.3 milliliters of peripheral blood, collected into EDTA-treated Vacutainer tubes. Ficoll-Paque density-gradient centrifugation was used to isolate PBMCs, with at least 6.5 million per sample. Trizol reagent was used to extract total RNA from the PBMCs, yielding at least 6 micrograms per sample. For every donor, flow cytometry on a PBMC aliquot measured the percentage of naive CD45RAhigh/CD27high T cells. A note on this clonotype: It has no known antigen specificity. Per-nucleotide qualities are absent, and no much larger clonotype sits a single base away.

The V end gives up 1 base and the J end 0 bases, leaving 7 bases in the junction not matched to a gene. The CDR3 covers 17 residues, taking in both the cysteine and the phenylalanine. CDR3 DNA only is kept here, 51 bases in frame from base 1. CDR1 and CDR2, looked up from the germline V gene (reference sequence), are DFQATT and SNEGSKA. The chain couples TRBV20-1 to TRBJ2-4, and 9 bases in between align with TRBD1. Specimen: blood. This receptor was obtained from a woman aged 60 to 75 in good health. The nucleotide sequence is TGCAGTGCTAGAGGACGGGACAGGGAACTAGCCAAAAACATTCAGTACTTC. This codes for CSARGRDRELAKNIQYF.